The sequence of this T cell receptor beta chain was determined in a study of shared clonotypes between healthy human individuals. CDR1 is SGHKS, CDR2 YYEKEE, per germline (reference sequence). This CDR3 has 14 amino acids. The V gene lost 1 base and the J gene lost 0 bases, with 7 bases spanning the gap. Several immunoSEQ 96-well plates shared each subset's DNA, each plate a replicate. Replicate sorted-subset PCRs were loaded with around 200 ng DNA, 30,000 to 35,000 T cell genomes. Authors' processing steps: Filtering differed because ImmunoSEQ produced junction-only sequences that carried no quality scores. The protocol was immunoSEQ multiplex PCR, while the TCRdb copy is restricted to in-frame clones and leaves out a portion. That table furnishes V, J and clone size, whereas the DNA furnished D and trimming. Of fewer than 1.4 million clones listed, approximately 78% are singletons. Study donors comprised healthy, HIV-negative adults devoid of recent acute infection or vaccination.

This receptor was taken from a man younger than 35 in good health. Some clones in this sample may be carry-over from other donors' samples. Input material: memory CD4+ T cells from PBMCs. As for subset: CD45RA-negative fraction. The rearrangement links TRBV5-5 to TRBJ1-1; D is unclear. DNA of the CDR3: TGTGCCAGCAGCTTGAAGAGGATGAACACTGAAGCTTTCTTT. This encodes CASSLKRMNTEAFF.